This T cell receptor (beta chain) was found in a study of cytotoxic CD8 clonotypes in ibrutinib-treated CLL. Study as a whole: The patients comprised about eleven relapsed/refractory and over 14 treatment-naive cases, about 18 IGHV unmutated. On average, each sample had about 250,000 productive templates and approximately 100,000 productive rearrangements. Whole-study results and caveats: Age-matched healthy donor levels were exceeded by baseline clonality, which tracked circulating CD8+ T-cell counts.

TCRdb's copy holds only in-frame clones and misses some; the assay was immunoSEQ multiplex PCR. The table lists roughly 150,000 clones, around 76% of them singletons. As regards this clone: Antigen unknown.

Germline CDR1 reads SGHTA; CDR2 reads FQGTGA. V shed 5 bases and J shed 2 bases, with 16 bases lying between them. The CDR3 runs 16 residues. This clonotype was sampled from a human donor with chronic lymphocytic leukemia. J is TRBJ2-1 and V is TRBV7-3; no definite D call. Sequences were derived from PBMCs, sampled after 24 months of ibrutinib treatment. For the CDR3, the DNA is TGTGCCAGCAGCCCTAACCCCCCGGGTCCCTACAATGAGCAGTTCTTC. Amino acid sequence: CASSPNPPGPYNEQFF.